A selection of T cell receptor beta chains follows, all from one sample in a study of blood T cells in healthy people across ages. A single record per CDR3 protein comes from TCRdb applying MiXCR to the 5' RACE reads. There are over 1,300,000 distinct CDR3 sequences in the sample; roughly 59% occur only once, and 5% to 7% lies in the top ten. Sequencing was carried out using blood. These receptors all stem from a young man in good health. The CDR3 runs from the conserved cysteine through the conserved F or W. The order of the fields is V gene, J gene, clone size, D gene, CDR3 DNA, CDR3 protein. A D gene is named only where the DNA matches it firmly. Size is stated for part of the rows, as once, few or many counts, or as a class when the clone is expanded.

TRBV20-1	TRBJ2-6	.	TRBD1	TGCAGTGCCCGACCTAACAGGGGCTGGGCCAACGTCCTGACTTTC	CSARPNRGWANVLTF
TRBV4-1	TRBJ2-7	.	TRBD2	TGCGCCAGCAGCCAAGATAGCGGGGGAGGGCTCTACGAGCAGTACTTC	CASSQDSGGGLYEQYF
TRBV10-3	TRBJ2-7	few	.	TGTGCCATCAGTGACCCCGGCTCTGGGGGTTACTACGAGCAGTACTTC	CAISDPGSGGYYEQYF
TRBV3-1	TRBJ2-7	few	.	TGTGCCAGCAGTCGTTCTACAGGGTTCTACGAGCAGTACTTC	CASSRSTGFYEQYF
TRBV5-1	TRBJ2-3	few	.	TGCGCCAGCAGCCCTGACAGGGAGGAAGGAGATACGCAGTATTTT	CASSPDREEGDTQYF
TRBV27	TRBJ1-2	few	.	TGTGCCAGCAGTGTACAGGGACCTAACTATGGCTACACCTTC	CASSVQGPNYGYTF
TRBV5-1	TRBJ1-1	.	.	TGCGCCAGCAGCTTGGCCGGAGTCAGTAGGACTTTCTTT	CASSLAGVSRTFF
TRBV27	TRBJ1-2	.	TRBD1	TGTGCCAGCAGGGGGACAGGGGCGATATATGGCTACACCTTC	CASRGTGAIYGYTF
TRBV20-1	TRBJ1-2	few	.	TGCAGTGCTAGCCTATCCGGGACGTTGAGTGGCTACACCTTC	CSASLSGTLSGYTF
TRBV10-3	TRBJ2-7	few	TRBD2	TGTGCCATCAGTGATCGGACTAGGTCCTACGAGCAGTACTTC	CAISDRTRSYEQYF